Listed below are T cell receptor beta chains from one sample, sequenced in a study of T-cell reconstitution after alpha-beta-depleted transplantation in children. TCRdb reprocessed the PCR reads with MiXCR, giving one entry per CDR3 protein. The data hold hundreds of thousands of distinct CDR3 sequences, with more than 10% observed a single time. The sample was PBMCs, taken from the stem cell graft. The source is a human donor who donated a stem cell graft to a child with Fanconi anemia. Each CDR3 is given without its conserved first and last residue. The D gene is left open where the match is weak.

d_gene | v_gene | CDR3aa
TRBD2 | TRBV6-2/TRBV6-3 | ASISGTRNIQETQY
. | TRBV10-2 | ASSEAGDRAEAF
TRBD2 | TRBV4-3 | ASSLRLANEQF
TRBD2 | TRBV3-1 | ASSPLTGGKTQY
. | TRBV5-1 | ASSFGPGRDVSYNSPLH
. | TRBV7-9 | ASSGAHGYT
. | TRBV20-1 | SASKSGGSSYGYT
. | TRBV7-8 | ASSVQGSYEQY
. | TRBV18 | ASSQTSRTEYGYT
. | TRBV24-1 | ATSGPTGGSDAGGVAPYNEQF
. | TRBV5-1 | ASGTAGEEVTEAF
TRBD2 | TRBV6-4 | ASSVAGGTDTQY
. | TRBV2 | ASSTLNGNEQF
. | TRBV7-6 | ASSPEVYNEQF